The 20 T cell receptor beta chains in this list originate from one sample, sequenced in a study of shared clonotypes between healthy human individuals (dated by TCRdb to the early 2020s). CD8 naive samples consisted of CD45RO-negative cells that were positively selected for CCR7, yielding a CD45RA+CCR7+ population without TemRA cells. Library generation was performed with the immunoSEQ multiplex PCR assay. TCRdb re-hosts the immuneACCESS table, in-frame sequences only. Its copies lack some clones; in the studies checked, an unresolved V gene accounts for under half of them, and the cause for the rest is not known. The sample table records around 2.1 million clones; roughly 91% of these occur just once. Jointly, the top ten make up around 1.7% of the sample. Sequenced: naive CD8+ T cells from PBMCs. Read against the paper, the sample's cell subset or site label means: CD45RA+CCR7+. The receptors were sampled from a young man in good health. Some clones in this sample may be carry-over from other donors' samples.

V gene TRBV9 combines with J gene TRBJ2-7; 7 nucleotides agree with TRBD2. The germline gives CDR1 SGDLS, CDR2 YYNGEE. There are 14 residues in the CDR3. The junction had 9 bases not matched to a gene; V was cut back by 3 bases and J by 6 bases. This CDR3 is CASSASSGGSEQYF. The DNA of the CDR3 is TGTGCCAGCAGCGCCTCTTCCGGGGGGTCCGAGCAGTACTTC.

The chain has TRBV7-8 and TRBJ2-2; 7 positions agree with TRBD1. This CDR3 has 14 amino acids. Germline V CDR1 and CDR2: SGHVS, FQNEAQ. V lost 4 bases and J lost 4; bases outside the gene matches: 3. CDR3 DNA: TGTGCCAGCAGCTCGAGACAGGGCACCGGGGAGCTGTTTTTT. Amino acids: CASSSRQGTGELFF.

The chain links TRBV6-5 to TRBJ2-3; 10 bases are shared with TRBD1. After removal of 9 bases from V and 3 bases from J, the junction contained 6 bases not matched to a gene. The length of the CDR3 is 14 residues. Germline loops: CDR1 MNHEY, CDR2 SVGAGI. In DNA form, the CDR3 reads TGTGCCAGTTCCGGGACAGGGGATACAGATACGCAGTATTTT. Protein: CASSGTGDTDTQYF.

As regards this clone: This same CDR3 is encoded by further DNA sequences in the sample. The chain uses TRBV6-5 and TRBJ2-7; 8 positions agree with TRBD1. CDR1 MNHEY and CDR2 SVGAGI come from the germline V gene. CDR3 length: 14 residues. V lost 1 base, J lost 1 base, and 0 bases stayed unmatched. The CDR3 DNA reads TGTGCCAGCAGTTACTACAGGGGGTCCTACGAGCAGTACTTC. Its translation: CASSYYRGSYEQYF.

The chain has TRBV9 and TRBJ1-2; D is undetermined. Trimming took 4 bases from V and 5 from J, leaving 15 bases between them. Germline V gives CDR1 SGDLS, CDR2 YYNGEE. The CDR3 contains 14 residues. DNA for the CDR3: TGTGCCAGCAGCCCCGGCAAAGGACCTTATGGCTACACCTTC. Residues: CASSPGKGPYGYTF.

This chain links TRBV4-3 with TRBJ2-1; 14 nucleotides line up with TRBD2. The CDR3 spans 17 residues. Germline-derived CDR1 and CDR2 are LGHNA and YSLEER. The V gene end was trimmed by 4 bases and the J gene end by 4 bases; junction bases not matched to a gene: 6. In nucleotides, the CDR3 is TGCGCCAGCAGCCCCCAGGGACTAGCGGGAGAATACAATGAGCAGTTCTTC. As protein: CASSPQGLAGEYNEQFF.

The chain couples TRBV10-2 to TRBJ2-3; TRBD2 aligns across 11 bases. The CDR3 is 18 residues long. Per the germline V gene, CDR1 is WSHSY and CDR2 is SAAADI. J was trimmed by 0 bases and V by 6 bases; bases with no gene match: 11. The CDR3 region has the DNA TGCGCCAGCAGCCTCCTAGCGGGAGGCCGATTCAGCACAGATACGCAGTATTTT. It is translated as CASSLLAGGRFSTDTQYF.

This CDR3 is CASSLGPGGPSGEQFF. DNA for the CDR3: TGTGCCAGCAGCTTAGGCCCGGGAGGGCCCAGTGGCGAGCAGTTCTTC. The V call is TRBV7-3, the J call TRBJ2-1; 8 nucleotides line up with TRBD2. The junction had 13 bases not matched to a gene; V was cut back by 2 bases and J by 10 bases. Germline V gene sequence: CDR1 SGHTA, CDR2 FQGTGA. This CDR3 is built from 16 residues.

The chain is built from TRBV4-1 and TRBJ2-3; a possible D gene is TRBD1 (6 bases). The ends were cut back, 1 base at V and 3 bases at J, with 8 bases in the middle. The CDR3 contains 14 residues. Germline assignment: CDR1 MGHRA and CDR2 YSYEKL. CDR3 region: CASSQGGQTDTQYF. The CDR3 region has the DNA TGCGCCAGCAGCCAAGGGGGGCAGACAGATACGCAGTATTTT.

This rearrangement joins TRBV2 to TRBJ1-2; maybe TRBD1 (6 bases). The CDR3 contains 14 residues. With 6 bases removed from V and 8 bases from J, the gap between germline ends came to 19 bases. CDR1 is SNHLY, CDR2 FYNNEI, per germline. CDR3 in DNA: TGTGCCAGCAGACGACAGGACTCTATGAGAGGCTACACCTTC. Translating it yields CASRRQDSMRGYTF.

This chain joins TRBV15 and TRBJ1-5; TRBD1 agrees at 12 bases. The length of the CDR3 is 16 residues. Germline CDR1 reads LNHNV; CDR2 reads YYDKDF (reference sequence). V gave up 0 bases and J gave up 5 bases; unmatched junction bases: 2. Here the CDR3 reads CATSREGTGGDQPQHF. CDR3 sequence (DNA): TGTGCCACCAGCAGAGAAGGGACAGGGGGCGATCAGCCCCAGCATTTT.

The chain joins TRBV16 to TRBJ2-7; D is unclear. With 0 bases removed from V and 5 bases from J, the gap between germline ends came to 2 bases. The CDR3 is 11 amino acids. Germline loops: CDR1 KGHSY, CDR2 FQNENV. The CDR3 loop reads CASSQSDEQYF. The CDR3 coding sequence is TGTGCCAGCAGCCAATCCGACGAGCAGTACTTC. Full variable domain (rest looked up from reference TRBV16 and TRBJ2-7): GEEVAQTPKHLVRGEGQKAKLYCAPIKGHSYVFWYQQVLKNEFKFLISFQNENVFDETGMPKERFSAKCLPNSPCSLEIQATKLEDSAVYFCASSQSDEQYFGPGTRLTVT.

The V call is TRBV10-1, the J call TRBJ2-1; D uncertain. Germline values: CDR1 WNHNN, CDR2 SYGVQD (reference sequence). The length of the CDR3 is 13 residues. Trimming shortened V by 5 bases and J by 4 bases, and 9 bases separated the two germline ends. Here the CDR3 DNA reads TGCGCCAGCAGTCTAACTATTTACAATGAGCAGTTCTTC. Residues: CASSLTIYNEQFF.

In the case of this clone: Other DNA sequences in this specimen translate into the identical CDR3. V usage is TRBV5-4 and J usage is TRBJ2-7; D gene unclear. V was cut by 0 bases and J by 2 bases, with 3 bases left in between. The CDR3 spans 12 residues. The germline V gene encodes CDR1 SGHNT and CDR2 YYREEE (reference sequence). CDR3 bases: TGTGCCAGCAGCTTGGGAGCCTACGAGCAGTACTTC. This gives the protein CASSLGAYEQYF.

The rearrangement links TRBV7-9 to TRBJ2-7; a possible D gene is TRBD2 (6 bases). V lost 5 bases, J lost 2 bases, and 19 bases lay in between. Germline V CDR1 and CDR2: SEHNR, FQNEAQ (reference sequence). This CDR3 contains 16 residues. CDR3 nucleotides: TGTGCCAGCAGCCGACGAGCTGGGGGGACGGCCTACGAGCAGTACTTC. It yields the protein CASSRRAGGTAYEQYF.

This CDR3 is CASTGDRGYYGYTF. The CDR3 DNA reads TGTGCCAGCACCGGGGACAGGGGCTACTATGGCTACACCTTC. The V and J genes are TRBV7-8 and TRBJ1-2, with 10 bases aligning to TRBD1. This CDR3 region has 14 residues. V lost 7 bases, J lost 3 bases, and 5 bases stayed unmatched. CDR1 is SGHVS, CDR2 FQNEAQ, per germline.

The gene calls are TRBV7-6 and TRBJ2-5; weak D call: TRBD2 (6 bases). The V gene's germline CDR1 is SGHVS and CDR2 FNYEAQ. The germline V and J ends were trimmed by 1 base and 3 bases, with 18 bases remaining between them. This CDR3 spans 17 amino acids. The CDR3: CASSLGGGLLWKETQYF. The CDR3 DNA is TGTGCCAGCAGCTTAGGGGGAGGCCTCTTATGGAAAGAGACCCAGTACTTC.

The J gene is TRBJ2-7, the V gene TRBV5-5; TRBD2 matches 10 bases. Germline V CDR1 and CDR2: SGHKS, YYEKEE (reference sequence). CDR3 length: 13 amino acids. The V and J ends lost 6 bases and 3 bases, in that order; junction bases with no gene match: 3. DNA for the CDR3: TGTGCCAGCAACATAGCGGGAGGCTACGAGCAGTACTTC. It specifies CASNIAGGYEQYF.

The rearrangement links TRBV19 to TRBJ2-2; TRBD1 agrees at 8 bases. This CDR3 spans 14 amino acids. Trimming at V came to 6 bases and at J to 7 bases, leaving 7 bases not matched to a gene. Germline V CDR1 and CDR2: LNHDA, SQIVND (reference sequence). The CDR3 protein is CASRIQGGGGELFF. The CDR3 DNA reads TGTGCCAGTAGGATACAGGGGGGTGGCGGGGAGCTGTTTTTT.

The CDR3 nucleotides are TGTGCCAGCAGCGTAGTCGGAACAGGGGTCACCGGGGAGCTGTTTTTT. Its protein is CASSVVGTGVTGELFF. The chain employs TRBV9 and TRBJ2-2, with 7 bases identical to TRBD1. J gave up 4 bases and V 0 bases, and 6 bases lay outside the gene matches. This CDR3 has 16 residues. In germline, CDR1 is SGDLS, CDR2 YYNGEE.